This T cell receptor beta chain was obtained from a study of blood T cell repertoires in COVID-19. Study at large: T cells, B-cell-depleted T cells, or PBMCs provided the cDNA or gDNA that served as material.

Data came from immunoSEQ multiplex PCR; TCRdb stores just in-frame clones and leaves some out. The sample yields 62,000 or so clones, 80% to 90% seen once. This CDR3 contains 15 residues. Germline-derived CDR1 and CDR2 are MNHEY and SVGAGI. V lost 2 bases, J lost 7 bases, and 12 bases lay in between. The chain joins TRBV6-5 to TRBJ2-6; the D gene is possibly TRBD2 (5 bases). Sequencing input: peripheral blood. The origin of this receptor is a woman aged 55-75 years with acute or convalescent COVID-19. CDR3: CASSYVKGAANVLTF. CDR3 sequence (DNA): TGTGCCAGCAGTTACGTGAAGGGAGCTGCCAACGTCCTGACTTTC.